The present T cell receptor beta chain was sequenced within a study of T cells in Graves' hyperthyroidism and ophthalmopathy. Whole-study context: Before any treatment, at initial diagnosis, peripheral blood was collected. Broader study findings: A median around 6 months before onset, the model predicted ophthalmopathy.

Researchers took RNA transcripts and amplified the TCR beta CDR3 regions from them. First-round RT-PCR targeting the TCR CDR3 was performed with the HTBI primer set. TCRdb analysed the multiplex PCR reads with MiXCR anew, one entry per CDR3 protein. The sample has about 620,000 distinct CDR3 sequences, 16% seen once. This CDR3 comprises 13 residues. V gave up 8 bases and J gave up 4 bases, with 11 bases separating them. Germline-derived CDR1 and CDR2 are KGHDR and SFDVKD. On this clonotype: Its specificity is not known.

This TCR was sampled from a woman in her 30s with Graves' hyperthyroidism. The V gene is TRBV24-1, the J gene TRBJ2-1; D might be TRBD2 (6 bases). Sequences were obtained from blood. The CDR3 nucleotides read TGTGCCACCACGGCTAGCGAGTACAATGAGCAGTTCTTC. This codes for CATTASEYNEQFF.